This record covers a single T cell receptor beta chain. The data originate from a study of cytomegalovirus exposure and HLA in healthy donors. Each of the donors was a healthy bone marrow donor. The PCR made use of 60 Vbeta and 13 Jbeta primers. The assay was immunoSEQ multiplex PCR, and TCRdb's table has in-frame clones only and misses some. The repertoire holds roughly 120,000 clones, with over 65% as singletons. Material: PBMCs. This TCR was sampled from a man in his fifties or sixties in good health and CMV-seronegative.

Written as DNA, the CDR3 is TGTGCCAGCAAACAAAGGACAGGGGCATACACTGAAGCTTTCTTT. It specifies CASKQRTGAYTEAFF. The chain joins TRBV2 to TRBJ1-1; 9 bases match TRBD1. Germline assignment: CDR1 SNHLY and CDR2 FYNNEI. V lost 7 bases, J lost 3 bases, and 9 bases stayed unmatched. This CDR3 spans 15 amino acids.